This T cell receptor beta chain was obtained from a study of blood T cell repertoires in COVID-19. CDR3 length equals 13 residues. The V gene's germline CDR1 is MNHEY and CDR2 SVGAGI. Trimming took 6 bases from V and 8 from J, leaving 14 bases between them. Method: immunoSEQ multiplex PCR; TCRdb's copy keeps in-frame clones and lacks some. The sample holds roughly 150,000 clones, 88% seen once. This clonotype was sampled from a man aged 45-65 years who had recovered from COVID-19. The specimen was peripheral blood. The chain combines TRBV6-5 with TRBJ1-5, with D perhaps matching TRBD1 (5 bases). DNA of the CDR3: TGTGCCAGCAGCATGGGACTGCTAAAGCCCCAGCATTTT. Translated: CASSMGLLKPQHF.